The source of this T cell receptor (beta chain) is a study of cytomegalovirus exposure and HLA in healthy donors. Study at large: A later analysis reported the same platform for the roughly 120 validation repertoires and the roughly 700 first-cohort repertoires. Study-wide results and limits: TCR beta chains numbering some 160 were designated cytomegalovirus-associated. Most TCR sequences proved rare, with some public TCRs found in many donors. Reports showed the classifier diagnosing cytomegalovirus status with high specificity and sensitivity.

About this clone: Antigen unknown.

Some clones are missing from TCRdb's copy, which holds only in-frame ones; the method was immunoSEQ multiplex PCR. Counted here are about 260,000 clones, about 90% occurring once; the ten biggest clones make up just over 3%. The ends lost 0 bases at V and 5 bases at J; junction bases unmatched: 4. Germline V CDR1 and CDR2: SGHVS, FNYEAQ. The CDR3 is made up of 14 amino acids. Sample: PBMCs. The clonotype was recovered from a woman aged 25 to 39 in good health and CMV-seronegative. The chain recombines TRBV7-6 with TRBJ2-7; 7 nucleotides line up with TRBD2. This CDR3 reads CASSLAGGPHEQYF. DNA for the CDR3: TGTGCCAGCAGCTTAGCGGGAGGGCCCCACGAGCAGTACTTC. The full variable domain, in which reference TRBV7-6 and TRBJ2-7 provide the parts outside the CDR3, is GAGVSQSPRYKVTKRGQDVALRCDPISGHVSLYWYRQALGQGPEFLTYFNYEAQQDKSGLPNDRFSAERPEGSISTLTIQRTEQRDSAMYRCASSLAGGPHEQYFGPGTRLTVT.